This entry lists 17 T cell receptor beta chains sequenced from one sample in a study of cytomegalovirus exposure and HLA in healthy donors. Both 60 Vbeta primers and 13 Jbeta primers went into the PCR. TCRdb's table, derived via immunoSEQ multiplex PCR, lists solely in-frame clones and lacks some. The table lists 120,000 or so clones, under 90% of them singletons. Sequenced: PBMCs. The receptors here all came from a woman aged 40 to 55 in good health and CMV-seronegative.

The V and J genes are TRBV11-2 and TRBJ2-3; TRBD2 aligns across 11 bases. The germline CDR1 and CDR2 sequences are SGHAT and FQNNGV. V lost 4 bases and J lost 4; bases outside the gene matches: 7. CDR3 size: 16 residues. CDR3 nucleotide sequence: TGTGCCAGCAGCTACGATAGCGGGGGGGTTTCAGATACGCAGTATTTT. Amino acid sequence: CASSYDSGGVSDTQYF. The full variable domain, in which reference TRBV11-2 and TRBJ2-3 provide the parts outside the CDR3, is EAGVAQSPRYKIIEKRQSVAFWCNPISGHATLYWYQQILGQGPKLLIQFQNNGVVDDSQLPKDRFSAERLKGVDSTLKIQPAKLEDSAVYLCASSYDSGGVSDTQYFGPGTRLTVL.

The chain recombines TRBV7-2 with TRBJ1-1, with unresolved D. With 3 bases removed from V and 0 bases from J, the gap between germline ends came to 5 bases. Per the germline V gene, CDR1 is SGHTA and CDR2 is FQGNSA. The CDR3 is 13 amino acids. The CDR3 here is CASSFEMNTEAFF. The CDR3 bases are TGTGCCAGCAGCTTTGAGATGAACACTGAAGCTTTCTTT. The variable domain in full, with the rest retrieved from reference TRBV7-2 and TRBJ1-1, is GAGVSQSPSNKVTEKGKDVELRCDPISGHTALYWYRQSLGQGLEFLIYFQGNSAPDKSGLPSDRFSAERTGGSVSTLTIQRTQQEDSAVYLCASSFEMNTEAFFGQGTRLTVV.

The J gene is TRBJ1-3, the V gene TRBV6-1; 7 bases align to TRBD1. CDR3 length equals 13 residues. With V trimmed by 7 bases and J by 4 bases, 4 bases remained unmatched. Per the germline V gene, CDR1 is MNHNS and CDR2 is SASEGT. The CDR3 loop is CASNPGQGNTIYF. In DNA form, the CDR3 reads TGTGCCAGCAACCCGGGACAGGGAAACACCATATATTTT.

The chain employs TRBV18 and TRBJ1-2; tentative D call: TRBD1 (5 bases). Germline values: CDR1 KGHSH, CDR2 LQKENI. V shed 6 bases and J shed 3 bases, with 11 bases lying between them. The CDR3 is 13 amino acids. CDR3 sequence reads: CASSPGADYGYTF. CDR3 coding DNA: TGTGCCAGCTCCCCTGGGGCTGACTATGGCTACACCTTC.

CDR3 bases: TGTGCCAGCAGTTACCCGACAGAAGCTTTCTTT. Its protein product is CASSYPTEAFF. The chain combines TRBV6-5 with TRBJ1-1; no clear D gene. V was shortened by 2 bases and J by 8 bases, with 6 bases between the two germline ends. This CDR3 is built from 11 residues. Germline CDR1 reads MNHEY; CDR2 reads SVGAGI.

The V gene is TRBV28, the J gene TRBJ1-3; tentative D call: TRBD1 (5 bases). Trimming removed 0 bases from V and 0 bases from J, with 12 bases in between. The CDR3 runs to 17 residues. Germline CDR1 is MDHEN and CDR2 is SYDVKM. This CDR3 reads CASSLWGQGLSGNTIYF. The CDR3 nucleotides read TGTGCCAGCAGTTTATGGGGGCAGGGCCTCTCTGGAAACACCATATATTTT. The full variable domain, with the rest looked up from reference TRBV28 and TRBJ1-3, is DVKVTQSSRYLVKRTGEKVFLECVQDMDHENMFWYRQDPGLGLRLIYFSYDVKMKEKGDIPEGYSVSREKKERFSLILESASTNQTSMYLCASSLWGQGLSGNTIYFGEGSWLTVV.

V and J are TRBV6-6 and TRBJ2-2, with D possibly matching TRBD1 (5 bases). Trimming cost V 10 bases and J 1 base, with 10 bases left between them. This CDR3 is 13 amino acids long. CDR1 is MNHNY and CDR2 is SVGAGI in the germline V gene (reference sequence). As DNA, the CDR3 is TGTGCCACCGGACACCTGAACACCGGGGAGCTGTTTTTT. Amino acids: CATGHLNTGELFF.

This chain uses TRBV5-6 with TRBJ2-7; D is ambiguous. With 1 base removed from V and 3 bases from J, the gap between germline ends came to 5 bases. There are 12 residues in the CDR3. Germline loops: CDR1 SGHDT, CDR2 YYEEEE. The CDR3 region has the DNA TGTGCCAGCAGCTTGTTTCTCTACGAGCAGTACTTC. Translation gives CASSLFLYEQYF. The full variable domain, rest sourced from reference TRBV5-6 and TRBJ2-7, is DAGVTQSPTHLIKTRGQQVTLRCSPKSGHDTVSWYQQALGQGPQFIFQYYEEEERQRGNFPDRFSGHQFPNYSSELNVNALLLGDSALYLCASSLFLYEQYFGPGTRLTVT.

The chain recombines TRBV5-1 with TRBJ2-1; 12 nucleotides line up with TRBD2. The CDR3 has 16 residues. CDR1 and CDR2 from the germline V gene are SGHRS and YFSETQ. The ends lost 0 bases at V and 6 bases at J; junction bases unmatched: 4. The DNA of the CDR3 is TGCGCCAGCAGCTTGGGGGGACTAGCGGGCATCAATGAGCAGTTCTTC. Its protein product is CASSLGGLAGINEQFF.

The rearrangement joins TRBV19 to TRBJ1-5, with TRBD1 matching 9 bases. The CDR3 runs 15 residues. Germline V gives CDR1 LNHDA, CDR2 SQIVND (reference sequence). With V trimmed by 6 bases and J by 3 bases, 6 bases remained unmatched. The CDR3 here is CASSRTGVDNQPQHF. In nucleotides, the CDR3 is TGTGCCAGTAGCCGGACAGGGGTTGACAATCAGCCCCAGCATTTT.

The genes are TRBV18 and TRBJ2-2; 7 bases map to TRBD1. The CDR3 runs 15 residues. V dropped 4 bases and J dropped 2; count of bases not matched to a gene: 4. In germline, CDR1 is KGHSH, CDR2 LQKENI. CDR3 in DNA: TGTGCCAGCTCACTTGGGGACAGAAACACCGGGGAGCTGTTTTTT. Protein product: CASSLGDRNTGELFF.

V usage is TRBV4-1 and J usage is TRBJ2-5, with D possibly matching TRBD2 (6 bases). The J call may be wrong; the DNA end is better matched by TRBJ2-7. CDR3 length: 17 amino acids. Germline CDR1 reads MGHRA; CDR2 reads YSYEKL. CDR3 nucleotide sequence: TGCGCCAGCAGCCAGCCCCTTGGCGGGATGAGCTCCTACGAGCAGTACTTC. This codes for CASSQPLGGMSSYEQYF.

The gene calls are TRBV5-1 and TRBJ2-1, with TRBD2 as a possible D gene (7 bases). V lost 2 bases, J lost 1 base, and 16 bases lay in between. CDR1 and CDR2 from the germline V gene are SGHRS and YFSETQ. The CDR3 spans 17 residues. CDR3 protein: CASSFSRGGSSYNEQFF. In DNA form, the CDR3 reads TGCGCCAGCAGCTTCAGCCGCGGGGGCTCGTCCTACAATGAGCAGTTCTTC.

The V and J genes are TRBV29-1 and TRBJ2-3, with D perhaps TRBD1 (6 bases). Germline CDR1 SQVTM, CDR2 ANQGSEA. The V end lost 0 bases, the J end lost 7 bases, and 20 bases lay between the germline ends. There are 16 residues in the CDR3. The CDR3 loop is CSVEDERSGAQHTQYF. CDR3 in DNA: TGCAGCGTTGAAGATGAGCGGTCAGGGGCTCAGCATACGCAGTATTTT.

This chain connects TRBV7-2 to TRBJ2-7, with D possibly being TRBD1 (6 bases). This CDR3 is 16 amino acids long. V gave up 4 bases and J gave up 3 bases, with 19 bases separating them. Germline CDR1 and CDR2: SGHTA and FQGNSA. The DNA of the CDR3 is TGTGCCAGCAGCTATAAACCGGGACAAGTAAACTACGAGCAGTACTTC. Translating it yields CASSYKPGQVNYEQYF.

The rearrangement joins TRBV7-2 to TRBJ2-7, with 12 bases aligning to TRBD2. Germline V CDR1 and CDR2: SGHTA, FQGNSA. CDR3 size: 19 residues. The V gene end was trimmed by 5 bases and the J gene end by 1 base; junction bases not matched to a gene: 15. CDR3 region: CASSRRRGLAGGPSYEQYF. CDR3 nucleotide sequence: TGTGCCAGCAGCAGACGTAGGGGTCTAGCGGGAGGGCCATCCTACGAGCAGTACTTC.

The rearrangement links TRBV15 to TRBJ2-1; possibly TRBD2 for D (5 bases). CDR3 length equals 17 residues. Germline-derived CDR1 and CDR2 are LNHNV and YYDKDF (reference sequence). V lost 1 base and J lost 4, with 17 bases in between. The CDR3 DNA follows: TGTGCCACCAGCAGAGCCGGACGGACTCCTCGTTACAATGAGCAGTTCTTC. It specifies CATSRAGRTPRYNEQFF.